This entry lists 28 T cell receptor beta chains sequenced from one sample in a study of identical twins. TCRdb re-called the 5' RACE reads with MiXCR, one entry per CDR3 protein. The repertoire has 270,000 or so distinct CDR3 sequences, 6.5% to 9.5% of them found once; the top ten carry around 3%. These data also formed part of another study, on yellow fever vaccine responses in identical twins.

The specimen was CD8+ T cells sorted from blood. All receptors derive from a young woman in good health.

This clonotype was seen a handful of times. DNA for the CDR3: TGTGCCAGCAGCAATTGGCGGGAGTTTGAAGTATCGGATACGCAGTATTTT. As protein: CASSNWREFEVSDTQYF. The V gene is TRBV21-1, the J gene TRBJ2-3; the D call in the table, TRBD2, was not verified against the DNA. TRBV21-1 counts as a pseudogene. The CDR3 sequence is 17 residues long.

This sequence joins TRBV27 and TRBJ2-1, with D unclear. Germline V gene lookup returns CDR1 MNHEY and CDR2 SMNVEV (reference sequence). V gave up 3 bases and J gave up 3 bases, with 9 bases separating them. The CDR3 length is 14 residues. CDR3 loop: CASSFSWSYNEQFF. CDR3 DNA: TGTGCCAGCAGTTTTAGTTGGAGCTACAATGAGCAGTTCTTC.

J is TRBJ1-1 and V is TRBV7-6; D perhaps matches TRBD1 (6 bases). Germline assignment: CDR1 SGHVS and CDR2 FNYEAQ. The CDR3 is made up of 14 amino acids. The V and J ends lost 3 bases and 5 bases respectively, with 13 bases between them. The CDR3 region is CASSLETGTTEAFF. The DNA of the CDR3 is TGTGCCAGCAGCTTGGAAACCGGGACAACTGAAGCTTTCTTT.

Only a few counts were recorded for this clonotype. The chain couples TRBV6-2 or TRBV6-3 to TRBJ2-2; 9 bases map to TRBD2. CDR3 length equals 17 residues. Germline V lookup: CDR1 MNHEY, CDR2 SVGEGT. V lost 0 bases to trimming and J lost 8 bases; unmatched junction nucleotides: 10. In nucleotides, the CDR3 is TGTGCCAGCAGTTACTCTCCGGGGACTAGCACGTCTGGGGAGCTGTTTTTT. Protein: CASSYSPGTSTSGELFF.

In its sample, this clonotype was seen many times. V and J are TRBV14 and TRBJ2-7, with D possibly matching TRBD1 (6 bases). Per the germline V gene, CDR1 is SGHDN and CDR2 is FVKESK. The V end was cut by 1 base, the J end by 6 bases, with 10 bases between. The CDR3 is 13 amino acids. DNA for the CDR3: TGTGCCAGCAGCCAAGGTCCCAGGGGCGAGCAGTACTTC. Its protein is CASSQGPRGEQYF.

This clonotype was counted at least ten times. The chain links TRBV7-2 to TRBJ2-7; D perhaps matches TRBD1 (6 bases). Germline V lookup: CDR1 SGHTA, CDR2 FQGNSA. CDR3 length: 14 amino acids. Trimming removed 5 bases at V and 4 bases at J, with 15 bases between. CDR3 sequence (DNA): TGTGCCAGCAGCGCGACTACAGGGAGTTACGAGCAGTACTTC. As protein: CASSATTGSYEQYF. The full variable domain, with the rest looked up from reference TRBV7-2 and TRBJ2-7, is GAGVSQSPSNKVTEKGKDVELRCDPISGHTALYWYRQSLGQGLEFLIYFQGNSAPDKSGLPSDRFSAERTGGSVSTLTIQRTQQEDSAVYLCASSATTGSYEQYFGPGTRLTVT.

There are many counts of this clonotype. This chain connects TRBV7-9 to TRBJ2-7, with 8 bases fitting TRBD1. This CDR3 region has 15 residues. CDR1 and CDR2 (germline): SEHNR, FQNEAQ (reference sequence). V lost 4 bases and J lost 4; bases outside the gene matches: 9. The CDR3 nucleotides read TGTGCCAGCAGCTCCCAGGGGGCAAGCATTTACGAGCAGTACTTC. Encoded protein: CASSSQGASIYEQYF.

This clonotype was recorded a few times. This chain joins TRBV28 and TRBJ2-2, with D possibly being TRBD1 or TRBD2 (6 bases each). V was shortened by 3 bases and J by 5 bases, with 13 bases between the two germline ends. The germline V gene has CDR1 MDHEN and CDR2 SYDVKM. There are 15 residues in the CDR3. CDR3 amino acids: CASSFTGGPTGELFF. CDR3 DNA: TGTGCCAGCAGTTTTACCGGGGGCCCAACCGGGGAGCTGTTTTTT. Based on the CDR3 plus reference TRBV28 and TRBJ2-2, the full variable domain is DVKVTQSSRYLVKRTGEKVFLECVQDMDHENMFWYRQDPGLGLRLIYFSYDVKMKEKGDIPEGYSVSREKKERFSLILESASTNQTSMYLCASSFTGGPTGELFFGEGSRLTVL.

This chain joins TRBV29-1 and TRBJ2-1, with 13 bases fitting TRBD2. J lost 8 bases, V lost 2 bases, and 6 bases had no gene match. Germline CDR1 SQVTM, CDR2 ANQGSEA. This CDR3 has 15 residues. The CDR3 coding sequence is TGCAGCGTTGAATTCGGACTAGCGGGGGAGGATGAGCAGTTCTTC. This sequence encodes CSVEFGLAGEDEQFF.

The V and J genes are TRBV6-2 or TRBV6-3 and TRBJ2-7; a possible D gene is TRBD1 (5 bases). CDR3 length equals 14 residues. V gave up 2 bases and J gave up 3 bases, with 11 bases separating them. CDR1 MNHEY and CDR2 SVGEGT come from the germline V gene. The DNA for the CDR3 is TGTGCCAGCAGTTACGATCTACAGGTCTACGAGCAGTACTTC. Encoded protein: CASSYDLQVYEQYF.

This clonotype was seen only a few times. The rearrangement joins TRBV12-3 or TRBV12-4 to TRBJ2-2; 10 positions agree with TRBD1. This CDR3 contains 18 residues. After removal of 6 bases from V and 0 bases from J, the junction contained 10 bases not matched to a gene. CDR3 region: CASRLRQGAHTNTGELFF. In DNA, the CDR3 is TGTGCCAGCAGACTGCGACAGGGGGCCCATACGAACACCGGGGAGCTGTTTTTT.

The table lists this clonotype with a few counts. The genes are TRBV4-3 and TRBJ2-5, with D tentatively TRBD2 (5 bases). This CDR3 has 14 amino acids. From germline, CDR1 is LGHNA and CDR2 YSLEER. V was trimmed by 1 base and J by 6 bases, leaving 12 bases between them. The chain's CDR3 is CASSQGLALQTQYF. The CDR3 DNA reads as TGCGCCAGCAGCCAAGGGCTAGCACTGCAGACCCAGTACTTC.

This rearrangement joins TRBV28 to TRBJ2-2; D unresolved. V lost 5 bases to trimming and J lost 0 bases, with 10 bases between them. The CDR3 is 15 residues long. CDR1 MDHEN and CDR2 SYDVKM come from the germline V gene. This CDR3 is CASSPQTTNTGELFF. DNA for the CDR3: TGTGCCAGCAGTCCTCAGACAACGAACACCGGGGAGCTGTTTTTT.

The rearrangement uses TRBV27 and TRBJ2-3, with D possibly TRBD2 on 5 matching bases. Trimming took 6 bases from V and 1 from J, leaving 11 bases between them. The CDR3 is made up of 14 amino acids. Germline V lookup: CDR1 MNHEY, CDR2 SMNVEV (reference sequence). CDR3: CASSERLGTDTQYF. For the CDR3, the DNA is TGTGCCAGCAGCGAGCGGTTAGGCACAGATACGCAGTATTTT.

The chain has TRBV5-1 and TRBJ1-6, with D maybe TRBD1 (5 bases). The ends were cut back, 4 bases at V and 9 bases at J, with 14 bases in the middle. This CDR3 has 14 amino acids. From germline, CDR1 is SGHRS and CDR2 YFSETQ. The DNA for the CDR3 is TGCGCCAGCAGCCCGACTGGGGCCGGTTCACCCCTCCACTTT. Amino acids: CASSPTGAGSPLHF. The complete variable domain, with remaining parts taken from reference TRBV5-1 and TRBJ1-6, reads KAGVTQTPRYLIKTRGQQVTLSCSPISGHRSVSWYQQTPGQGLQFLFEYFSETQRNKGNFPGRFSGRQFSNSRSEMNVSTLELGDSALYLCASSPTGAGSPLHFGNGTRLTVT.

This clonotype was seen more than once but under ten times. CDR3 bases: TGTGCCAGTAGTATAAACGCGCAGGCCGGGGCCTCCGAGCAGTACTTC. This sequence encodes CASSINAQAGASEQYF. The chain joins TRBV19 to TRBJ2-7; either TRBD1 or TRBD2 may fit D (5 bases each). Trimming removed 2 bases from V and 6 bases from J, with 20 bases in between. CDR1 is LNHDA and CDR2 is SQIVND in the germline V gene (reference sequence). The CDR3 is 16 amino acids.

In its sample, this clonotype was seen a few times. The rearrangement links TRBV27 to TRBJ2-1; TRBD1 aligns across 7 bases. Germline CDR1 is MNHEY and CDR2 is SMNVEV (reference sequence). The CDR3 runs to 17 residues. The J segment lost 5 bases and the V segment lost 6 bases, leaving 16 bases of the junction unmatched. CDR3 nucleotide sequence: TGTGCCAGCAGAATCTACGCCCGACAGGGCGGCCACAATGAGCAGTTCTTC. Encoded protein: CASRIYARQGGHNEQFF.

This clonotype was recorded at least ten times. The chain is built from TRBV4-1 and TRBJ1-1, with TRBD1 as a possible D gene (6 bases). Germline CDR1 is MGHRA and CDR2 is YSYEKL. V gave up 0 bases and J gave up 5 bases, with 13 bases separating them. This CDR3 is built from 15 residues. CDR3 residues: CASSQEEWGRTEAFF. The CDR3 DNA reads TGCGCCAGCAGCCAAGAGGAATGGGGGCGGACTGAAGCTTTCTTT.

This clonotype was picked up many times. The chain carries TRBV12-3 or TRBV12-4 and TRBJ2-1; no clear D gene. V lost 6 bases and J 6 bases, leaving 9 bases between the germline ends. The CDR3 is 12 residues long. The CDR3 DNA is TGTGCCAGCAGGAACTTAGCCAATGAGCAGTTCTTC. This gives the protein CASRNLANEQFF.

There are many counts of this clonotype. J is TRBJ2-7 and V is TRBV5-1, with TRBD2 matching 9 bases. Germline V gene data show CDR1 as SGHRS and CDR2 as YFSETQ. There are 14 residues in the CDR3. J gave up 4 bases and V 0 bases, and 2 bases lay outside the gene matches. The CDR3 region has the DNA TGCGCCAGCAGCTTGGAAGCGGGGGGATACGAGCAGTACTTC. Translated, it gives CASSLEAGGYEQYF.

This clonotype was observed at least ten times. The CDR3: CATSRDSGMAQYIQYF. DNA of the CDR3: TGTGCCACCAGCAGGGATAGCGGGATGGCCCAGTACATTCAGTACTTC. The rearrangement links TRBV15 to TRBJ2-4; 8 positions agree with TRBD2. Germline CDR1 is LNHNV and CDR2 is YYDKDF (reference sequence). V gave up 3 bases and J gave up 8 bases; unmatched junction bases: 12. This CDR3 contains 16 residues.

This clonotype occurred many times. The chain joins TRBV6-2 or TRBV6-3 to TRBJ2-5, with 8 positions matching TRBD2. After removal of 2 bases from V and 3 bases from J, the junction contained 2 bases not matched to a gene. CDR3 length: 14 residues. Germline assignment: CDR1 MNHEY and CDR2 SVGEGT. CDR3 nucleotide sequence: TGTGCCAGCAGTTACGAAGCGGGAGAAGAGACCCAGTACTTC. Translation gives CASSYEAGEETQYF.

This sequence joins TRBV20-1 and TRBJ1-2; 8 bases are a match to TRBD1. With V trimmed by 5 bases and J by 2 bases, 7 bases remained unmatched. The V gene's germline CDR1 is DFQATT and CDR2 SNEGSKA (reference sequence). This CDR3 has 14 amino acids. The CDR3 sequence is CSAPGQGLNYGYTF. DNA of the CDR3: TGCAGTGCTCCCGGACAGGGCTTAAACTATGGCTACACCTTC.

The chain carries TRBV29-1 and TRBJ2-7; D may be TRBD1 or TRBD2 (5 bases each). Deletions cut 3 bases from V and 6 bases from J, with 12 bases between. Per the germline V gene, CDR1 is SQVTM and CDR2 is ANQGSEA. CDR3 size: 12 residues. CDR3 residues: CSVEGVAAEQYF. CDR3 bases: TGCAGCGTTGAGGGGGTTGCCGCCGAGCAGTACTTC.

In this sample, this clonotype turned up a few times. The chain links TRBV5-1 to TRBJ2-3, with a possible D match to TRBD1 (5 bases). The CDR3 has 15 residues. V lost 1 base and J 2 bases, leaving 11 bases between the germline ends. Germline V gene data show CDR1 as SGHRS and CDR2 as YFSETQ. The DNA for the CDR3 is TGCGCCAGCAGCTTGATAGGGGCCATCACAGATACGCAGTATTTT. This translates into CASSLIGAITDTQYF. Drawing the rest from reference TRBV5-1 and TRBJ2-3, the complete variable domain is KAGVTQTPRYLIKTRGQQVTLSCSPISGHRSVSWYQQTPGQGLQFLFEYFSETQRNKGNFPGRFSGRQFSNSRSEMNVSTLELGDSALYLCASSLIGAITDTQYFGPGTRLTVL.

This clonotype has ten or more counts. The V gene is TRBV12-3 or TRBV12-4, the J gene TRBJ2-5; 7 bases align to TRBD2. The CDR3 is 14 residues long. J was trimmed by 7 bases and V by 6 bases; bases with no gene match: 11. CDR3 residues: CASRTLAGSGTQYF. The CDR3 DNA reads TGTGCCAGCAGAACCTTAGCGGGCTCTGGGACCCAGTACTTC.

This clonotype was found a few times. The chain is built from TRBV4-3 and TRBJ2-1, with TRBD2 matching 10 bases. Germline values: CDR1 LGHNA, CDR2 YSLEER. The V and J ends lost 1 base and 4 bases, in that order; junction bases with no gene match: 1. The CDR3 loop spans 15 amino acids. The CDR3 DNA follows: TGCGCCAGCAGCCAAGTAGCGGGAGGATACAATGAGCAGTTCTTC. Translating gives CASSQVAGGYNEQFF.

The rearrangement uses TRBV7-6 and TRBJ2-2; 7 bases line up with TRBD2. V shed 1 base, J shed 3 bases, and the junction held 8 bases outside the gene matches. The CDR3 totals 17 residues. The V gene's germline CDR1 is SGHVS and CDR2 FNYEAQ. DNA of the CDR3: TGTGCCAGCAGCTTAGGGGCCGGACTAGACTACACCGGGGAGCTGTTTTTT. It codes for CASSLGAGLDYTGELFF.